A single sample gave rise to the 2 T cell receptor beta chains below, sequenced in a study of cytotoxic CD8 clonotypes in ibrutinib-treated CLL. Clones were read by immunoSEQ multiplex PCR, and TCRdb kept only the in-frame ones, dropping some. The table lists more than 30,000 clones, about 70% of them singletons, with around 30% in the top ten. This specimen was PBMCs, taken before ibrutinib treatment. These receptors all come from a human donor with chronic lymphocytic leukemia.

In DNA form, the CDR3 reads TGTGCCAGCAGCCCGGGGGGCTCTGGAAACACCATATATTTT. It translates to CASSPGGSGNTIYF. This chain connects TRBV6-5 to TRBJ1-3; a weak D match, TRBD1 (5 bases). Trimming removed 6 bases at V and 0 bases at J, with 9 bases between. The CDR3 length is 14 residues. In germline, CDR1 is MNHEY, CDR2 SVGAGI.

This chain joins TRBV5-1 and TRBJ2-7, with D unclear. From germline, CDR1 is SGHRS and CDR2 YFSETQ. The CDR3 spans 14 residues. V was cut by 5 bases and J by 6 bases, with 18 bases left in between. The DNA of the CDR3 is TGCGCCAGCAGATACGAACTTTCGGGTCCCGAGCAGTACTTC. Its protein is CASRYELSGPEQYF.